The T cell receptor (beta chain) described here comes from a study of response to subunit inactivated influenza vaccine. V was pared by 6 bases and J by 0 bases, with 12 bases of the junction left unmatched. The CDR3 covers 17 residues. The germline gives CDR1 LNHNV, CDR2 YYDKDF (reference sequence). TCRdb itself ran the RT-PCR reads through MiXCR, one entry per CDR3 protein. The table has some 540,000 distinct CDR3 sequences, under 30% seen once. There are a few counts of this clonotype. This sample was also put to use in a study of T cells expressing NK-cell markers. That work contributes: The cDNA for TCR beta came from 5'RACE template switching with UMIs.

The gene calls are TRBV15 and TRBJ2-3; 7 bases are shared with TRBD1. The sequence was obtained from a man aged 45-60 years who received an inactivated influenza vaccine. Sequencing was performed on CD4+ T cells sorted from PBMCs, taken 11 to 12 days after vaccination. The CDR3 DNA follows: TGTGCCACCAGGACTACCGGGACAGCAAAGAGCACAGATACGCAGTATTTT. It encodes CATRTTGTAKSTDTQYF.